This T cell receptor (beta chain) derives from a study of radiotherapy plus CTLA-4 blockade in lung cancer. The table came from immunoSEQ multiplex PCR; TCRdb's copy has only in-frame clones and leaves some out. The sample lists some 66,000 clones, under 85% seen once, with 4% to 5% in the top ten. The ends lost 6 bases at V and 7 bases at J; junction bases unmatched: 9. This CDR3 spans 15 amino acids. Germline V CDR1 and CDR2: KGHSH, LQKENI. The chain employs TRBV18 and TRBJ1-5, with 10 positions matching TRBD1. The receptor was isolated from a human donor with non-small cell lung cancer who had a partial response to radiotherapy plus ipilimumab. The sequences come from peripheral blood, collected from a patient treated with radiotherapy plus ipilimumab. The CDR3 DNA follows: TGTGCCAGCTCCCTTGACAGGGGGCGAGGACAGCCCCAGCATTTT. This translates into CASSLDRGRGQPQHF.